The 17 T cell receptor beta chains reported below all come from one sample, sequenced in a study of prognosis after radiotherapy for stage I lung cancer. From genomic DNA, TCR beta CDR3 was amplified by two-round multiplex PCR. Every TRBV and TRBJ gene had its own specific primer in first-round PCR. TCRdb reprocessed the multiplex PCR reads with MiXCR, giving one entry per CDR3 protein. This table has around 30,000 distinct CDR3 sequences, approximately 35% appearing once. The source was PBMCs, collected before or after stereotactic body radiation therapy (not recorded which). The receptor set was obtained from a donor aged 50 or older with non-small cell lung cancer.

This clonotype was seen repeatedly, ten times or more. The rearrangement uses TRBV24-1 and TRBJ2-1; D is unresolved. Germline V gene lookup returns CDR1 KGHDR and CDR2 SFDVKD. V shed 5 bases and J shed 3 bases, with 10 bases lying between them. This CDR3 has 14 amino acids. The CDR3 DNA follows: TGTGCCACCAGTGGAGAGACCAACTACAATGAGCAGTTCTTC. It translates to CATSGETNYNEQFF.

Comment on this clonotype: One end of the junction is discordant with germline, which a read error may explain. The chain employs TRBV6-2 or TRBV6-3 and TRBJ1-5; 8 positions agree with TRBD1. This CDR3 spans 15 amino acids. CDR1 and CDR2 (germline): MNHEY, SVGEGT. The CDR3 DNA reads TGTGCCAGCAGTGAAGTGACAGGGGTTAATCATCCCCAGCATTTT. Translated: CASSEVTGVNHPQHF.

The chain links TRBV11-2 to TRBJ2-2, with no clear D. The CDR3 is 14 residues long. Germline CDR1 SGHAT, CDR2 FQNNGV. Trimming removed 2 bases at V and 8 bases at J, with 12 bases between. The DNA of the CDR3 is TGTGCCAGCAGCTTACCACAGACTTCGGGGGAGCTGTTTTTT. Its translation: CASSLPQTSGELFF.

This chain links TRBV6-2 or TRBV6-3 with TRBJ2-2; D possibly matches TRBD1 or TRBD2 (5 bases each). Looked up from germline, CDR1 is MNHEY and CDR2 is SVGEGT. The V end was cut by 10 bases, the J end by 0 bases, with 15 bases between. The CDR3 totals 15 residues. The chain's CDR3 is CAIFSGRANTGELFF. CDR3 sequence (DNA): TGTGCCATCTTCTCAGGGCGGGCGAACACCGGGGAGCTGTTTTTT.

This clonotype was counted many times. The CDR3 sequence: CSARGGLTSSGANVLTF. The CDR3 region has the DNA TGCAGTGCTAGAGGGGGACTTACAAGTTCAGGGGCCAACGTCCTGACTTTC. The chain carries TRBV20-1 and TRBJ2-6; D is possibly TRBD2 (6 bases). Germline assignment: CDR1 DFQATT and CDR2 SNEGSKA (reference sequence). The CDR3 totals 17 residues. Trimming took 1 base from V and 4 from J, leaving 17 bases between them.

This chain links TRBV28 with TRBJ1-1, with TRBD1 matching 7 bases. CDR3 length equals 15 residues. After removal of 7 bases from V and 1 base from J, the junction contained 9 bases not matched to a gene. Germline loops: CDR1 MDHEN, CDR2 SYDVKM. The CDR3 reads CASTVTGQWNTEAFF. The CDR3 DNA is TGTGCCAGCACCGTAACGGGACAGTGGAACACTGAAGCTTTCTTT.

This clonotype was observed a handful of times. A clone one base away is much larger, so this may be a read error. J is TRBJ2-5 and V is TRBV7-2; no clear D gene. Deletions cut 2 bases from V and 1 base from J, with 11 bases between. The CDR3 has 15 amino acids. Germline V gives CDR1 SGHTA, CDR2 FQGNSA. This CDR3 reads CASSLSMGPQETQYF. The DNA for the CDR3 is TGTGCCAGCAGCTTAAGTATGGGTCCCCAAGAGACCCAGTACTTC.

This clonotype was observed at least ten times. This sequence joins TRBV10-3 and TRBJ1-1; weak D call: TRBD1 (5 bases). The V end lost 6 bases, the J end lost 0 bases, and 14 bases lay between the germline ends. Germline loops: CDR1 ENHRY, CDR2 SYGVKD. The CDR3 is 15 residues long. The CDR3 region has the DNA TGTGCCATCAGCGGGGGGGGAGGCCTGAACACTGAAGCTTTCTTT. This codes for CAISGGGGLNTEAFF.

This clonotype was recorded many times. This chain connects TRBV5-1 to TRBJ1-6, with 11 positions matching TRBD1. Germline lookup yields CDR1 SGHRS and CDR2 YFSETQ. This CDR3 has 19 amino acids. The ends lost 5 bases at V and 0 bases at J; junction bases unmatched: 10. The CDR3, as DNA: TGCGCCAGCAGTCCGGAGGGACAGGGGGAGATCTCCTATAATTCACCCCTCCACTTT. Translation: CASSPEGQGEISYNSPLHF.

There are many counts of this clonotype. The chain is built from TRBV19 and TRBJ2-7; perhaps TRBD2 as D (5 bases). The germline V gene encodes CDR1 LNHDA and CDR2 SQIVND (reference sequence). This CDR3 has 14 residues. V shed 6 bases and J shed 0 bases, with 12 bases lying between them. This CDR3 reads CASRADGNSYEQYF. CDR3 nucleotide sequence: TGTGCCAGTAGAGCCGACGGGAACTCCTACGAGCAGTACTTC.

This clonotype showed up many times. The CDR3 nucleotides read TGCGCCAGCAGCTTGTTCGTCGGACGGTCTCGGGAGCTGTTTTTT. The encoded protein is CASSLFVGRSRELFF. This chain uses TRBV5-1 with TRBJ2-2; D gene uncertain. This CDR3 has 15 amino acids. CDR1 SGHRS and CDR2 YFSETQ come from the germline V gene. Deletions cut 1 base from V and 9 bases from J, with 16 bases between.

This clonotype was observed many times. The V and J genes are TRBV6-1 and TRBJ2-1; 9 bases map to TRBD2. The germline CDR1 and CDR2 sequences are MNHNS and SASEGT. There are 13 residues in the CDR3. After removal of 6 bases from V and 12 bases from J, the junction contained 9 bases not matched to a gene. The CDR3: CASRTSGGRGQFF. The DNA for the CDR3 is TGTGCCAGCAGGACAAGCGGGGGGCGGGGGCAGTTCTTC.

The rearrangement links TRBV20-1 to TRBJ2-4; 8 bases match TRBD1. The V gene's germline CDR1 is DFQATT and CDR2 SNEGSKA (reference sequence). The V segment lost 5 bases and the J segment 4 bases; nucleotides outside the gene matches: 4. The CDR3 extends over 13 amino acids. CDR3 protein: CSADDRGKNIQYF. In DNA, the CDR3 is TGCAGTGCTGATGACAGGGGAAAAAACATTCAGTACTTC.

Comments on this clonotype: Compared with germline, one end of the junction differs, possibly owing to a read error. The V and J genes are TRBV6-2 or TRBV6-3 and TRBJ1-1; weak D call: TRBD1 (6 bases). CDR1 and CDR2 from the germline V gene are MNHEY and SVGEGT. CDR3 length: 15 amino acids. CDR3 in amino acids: CASSSPDRLYTEAFF. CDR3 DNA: TGTGCCAGCAGTTCCCCCGACAGGTTGTACACCGAAGCTTTCTTT.

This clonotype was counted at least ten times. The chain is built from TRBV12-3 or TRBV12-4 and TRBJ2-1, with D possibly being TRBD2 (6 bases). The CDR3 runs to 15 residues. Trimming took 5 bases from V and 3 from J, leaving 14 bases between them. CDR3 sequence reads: CASSRTNENYNEQFF. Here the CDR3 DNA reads TGTGCCAGCAGTAGGACTAACGAGAACTACAATGAGCAGTTCTTC.

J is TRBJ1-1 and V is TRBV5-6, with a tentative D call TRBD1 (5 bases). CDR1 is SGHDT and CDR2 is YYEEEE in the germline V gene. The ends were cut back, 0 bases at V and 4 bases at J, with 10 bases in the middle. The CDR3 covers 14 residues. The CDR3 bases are TGTGCCAGCAGCTTGGTAGGGGAGGGCACTGAAGCTTTCTTT. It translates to CASSLVGEGTEAFF.

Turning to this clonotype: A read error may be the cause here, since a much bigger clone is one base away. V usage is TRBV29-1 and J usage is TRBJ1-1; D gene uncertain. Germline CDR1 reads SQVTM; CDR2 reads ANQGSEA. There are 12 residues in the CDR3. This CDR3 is CIVERGLDEAFF. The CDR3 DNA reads TGCATCGTTGAAAGAGGCCTTGATGAAGCTTTCTTT. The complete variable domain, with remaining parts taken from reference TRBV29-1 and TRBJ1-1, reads SAVISQKPSRDICQRGTSLTIQCQVDSQVTMMFWYRQQPGQSLTLIATANQGSEATYESGFVIDKFPISRPNLTFSTLTVSNMSPEDSSIYLCIVERGLDEAFFGQGTRLTVV.